A single sample is the source of the 2 T cell receptor beta chains below, sequenced in a study of beta chain features in type 1 diabetes. Expressed TCRB transcripts were sequenced because the isolated RNA had all been reverse transcribed beforehand. Assay: immunoSEQ multiplex PCR; the TCRdb copy retains only in-frame clones and omits some. The data show hundreds of thousands of clones, around a sixth seen once. Sequencing used naive CD4+ T cells from blood. The receptors derive from a woman under 30 in good health.

The table lists this clone with a few counts. Other DNA sequences in the same sample also yield this CDR3. This chain uses TRBV2 with TRBJ1-1; D gene unclear. This CDR3 has 14 residues. The germline V and J ends were trimmed by 2 bases and 2 bases, with 9 bases remaining between them. The germline V gene has CDR1 SNHLY and CDR2 FYNNEI. Written as DNA, the CDR3 is TGTGCCAGCAGTGAAAGGCGAACTAACACTGAAGCTTTCTTT. It codes for CASSERRTNTEAFF.

In this sample, this clone turned up a few times. At the DNA level, this CDR3 is encoded by other sequences in the same sample as well. Here the CDR3 reads CASSLYTDTQYF. CDR3 nucleotide sequence: TGCGCCAGCAGCCTCTACACAGATACGCAGTATTTT. The V gene is TRBV5-1, the J gene TRBJ2-3; D uncertain. The CDR3 has 12 residues. Trimming stripped 4 bases from V and 2 bases from J, with 5 bases between. Germline V lookup: CDR1 SGHRS, CDR2 YFSETQ.